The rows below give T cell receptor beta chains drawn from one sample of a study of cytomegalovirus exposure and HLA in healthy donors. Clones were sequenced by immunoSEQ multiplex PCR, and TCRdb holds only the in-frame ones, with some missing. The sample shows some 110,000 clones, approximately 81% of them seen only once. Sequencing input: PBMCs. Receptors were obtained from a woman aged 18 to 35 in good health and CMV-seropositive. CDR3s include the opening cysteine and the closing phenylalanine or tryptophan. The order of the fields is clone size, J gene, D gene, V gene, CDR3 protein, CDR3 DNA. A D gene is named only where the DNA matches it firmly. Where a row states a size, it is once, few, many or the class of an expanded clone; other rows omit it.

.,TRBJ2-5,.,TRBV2,CASSEWQKETQYF,TGTGCCAGCAGTGAATGGCAGAAAGAGACCCAGTACTTC
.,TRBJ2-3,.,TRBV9,CASSPDWMTDTQYF,TGTGCCAGCAGCCCGGACTGGATGACAGATACGCAGTATTTT
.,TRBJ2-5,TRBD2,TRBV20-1,CSPSGSETQYF,TGCAGCCCTAGCGGGAGTGAGACCCAGTACTTC
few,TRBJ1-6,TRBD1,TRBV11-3,CASSSPGTGDVAYNSPLHF,TGTGCCAGCAGCTCCCCCGGGACAGGGGATGTTGCCTATAATTCACCCCTCCACTTT
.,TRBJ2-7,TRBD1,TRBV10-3,CAISRDRDYEQYF,TGTGCCATCAGCCGGGACAGGGATTACGAGCAGTACTTC
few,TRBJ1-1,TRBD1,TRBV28,CASTRQGEAFF,TGTGCCAGCACAAGACAGGGTGAAGCTTTCTTT
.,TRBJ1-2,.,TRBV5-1,CASSLDRDYGYTF,TGCGCCAGCAGCTTGGACAGGGACTATGGCTACACCTTC
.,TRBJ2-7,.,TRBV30,CAWSAGYSYEQYF,TGTGCCTGGAGTGCAGGCTACTCCTACGAGCAGTACTTC
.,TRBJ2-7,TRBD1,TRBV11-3,CASSKRDGTGPSYEQYF,TGTGCCAGCAGCAAAAGGGACGGGACAGGGCCTTCCTACGAGCAGTACTTC
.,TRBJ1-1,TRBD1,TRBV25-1,CASSEGQGVTEAFF,TGTGCCAGCAGTGAAGGGCAGGGGGTGACGGAAGCTTTCTTT
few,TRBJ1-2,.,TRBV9,CASRPRTGTSRRGGYTF,TGTGCCAGCAGACCGAGAACCGGGACATCGAGAAGGGGTGGCTACACCTTC
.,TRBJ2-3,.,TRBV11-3,CASSFLTGSTDTQYF,TGTGCCAGCAGCTTCCTGACTGGGAGCACAGATACGCAGTATTTT
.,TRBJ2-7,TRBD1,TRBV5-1,CASSLVGTGMGYEQYF,TGCGCCAGCAGCTTGGTGGGGACAGGGATGGGGTACGAGCAGTACTTC
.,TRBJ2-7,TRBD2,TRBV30,CAWAGGGQQYF,TGTGCCTGGGCGGGAGGGGGGCAGCAGTACTTC
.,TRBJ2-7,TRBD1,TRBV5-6,CASSLGTVYEQYF,TGTGCCAGCAGCCTGGGGACAGTCTACGAGCAGTACTTC
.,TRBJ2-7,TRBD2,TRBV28,CASSFTATSGSGYEQYF,TGTGCCAGCAGTTTTACCGCGACTAGCGGGAGCGGGTACGAGCAGTACTTC
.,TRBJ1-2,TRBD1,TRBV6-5,CASTTGNYGYTF,TGTGCCAGTACGACAGGGAACTATGGCTACACCTTC
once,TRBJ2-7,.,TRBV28,CASSPAYEQYF,TGTGCCAGCAGTCCAGCCTACGAGCAGTACTTC
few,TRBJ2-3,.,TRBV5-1,CASFPLGSTDTQYF,TGCGCCAGCTTCCCCTTGGGCTCCACAGATACGCAGTATTTT
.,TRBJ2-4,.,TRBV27,CASSRVGAKNIQYF,TGTGCCAGCAGCAGGGTGGGAGCCAAAAACATTCAGTACTTC
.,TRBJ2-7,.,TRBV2,CASAGRGGTDPYEQYF,TGTGCCAGCGCTGGGAGAGGGGGGACAGACCCCTACGAGCAGTACTTC
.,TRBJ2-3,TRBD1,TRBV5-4,CASSETGRDTQYF,TGTGCCAGCAGCGAGACAGGGCGGGATACGCAGTATTTT
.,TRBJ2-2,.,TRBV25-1,CASSDFQANTGELFF,TGTGCCAGCAGTGATTTCCAGGCCAACACCGGGGAGCTGTTTTTT
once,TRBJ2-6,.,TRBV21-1,CASSKLEGGSPGANVLTF,TGTGCCAGCAGCAAATTGGAGGGGGGGTCCCCTGGGGCCAACGTCCTGACTTTC
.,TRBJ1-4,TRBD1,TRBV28,CASRQQGNEKLFF,TGTGCCAGCAGGCAACAGGGGAATGAAAAACTGTTTTTT
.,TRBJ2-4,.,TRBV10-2,CASLGTELAKNIQYF,TGCGCCAGCTTGGGGACTGAACTAGCCAAAAACATTCAGTACTTC
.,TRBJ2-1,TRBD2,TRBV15,CATSREGTSIDEQFF,TGTGCCACCAGCAGAGAGGGGACTAGCATCGATGAGCAGTTCTTC
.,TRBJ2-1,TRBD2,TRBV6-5,CASTQTSGSQQFF,TGTGCCAGCACTCAGACTAGCGGGAGCCAGCAGTTCTTC
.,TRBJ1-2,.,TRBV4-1,CASSHEPLGVLF,TGCGCCAGCAGCCACGAACCCCTAGGGGTTTTGTTC
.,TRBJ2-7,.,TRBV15,CATSRYGGRNEQYF,TGTGCCACCAGCAGGTACGGGGGGCGAAACGAGCAGTACTTC
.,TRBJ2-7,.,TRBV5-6,CASSLGDLYEQYF,TGTGCCAGCAGCTTGGGAGATCTCTACGAGCAGTACTTC
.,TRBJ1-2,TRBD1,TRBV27,CASKRRQGLDGYTF,TGTGCCAGCAAGAGGAGACAGGGATTGGATGGCTACACCTTC
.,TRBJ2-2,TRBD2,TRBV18,CATLPGLAGVERPGELFF,TGTGCCACCCTACCGGGACTAGCGGGAGTTGAACGGCCCGGGGAGCTGTTTTTT
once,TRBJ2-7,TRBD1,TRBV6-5,CASRWDRVGEQYF,TGTGCCAGCAGATGGGACAGGGTGGGCGAGCAGTACTTC
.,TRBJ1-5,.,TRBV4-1,CASSQGRGNQPQHF,TGCGCCAGCAGCCAAGGGCGGGGAAATCAGCCCCAGCATTTT
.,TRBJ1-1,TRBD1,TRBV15,CATSRPGTGVQGETEAFF,TGTGCCACCAGCAGACCTGGGACAGGGGTCCAAGGGGAGACTGAAGCTTTCTTT
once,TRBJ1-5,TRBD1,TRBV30,CAWGGQAFSQPQHF,TGTGCCTGGGGGGGACAGGCGTTTTCCCAGCCCCAGCATTTT
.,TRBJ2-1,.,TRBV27,CASSVALLYNEQFF,TGTGCCAGCAGTGTAGCGTTGCTCTACAATGAGCAGTTCTTC
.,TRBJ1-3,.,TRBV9,CASSSGNTIYF,TGTGCCAGCTCGTCTGGAAACACCATATATTTT
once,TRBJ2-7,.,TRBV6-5,CASSYSFSGRDNEQYF,TGTGCCAGCAGTTACTCGTTTTCGGGTCGGGACAACGAGCAGTACTTC
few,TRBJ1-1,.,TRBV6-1,CASSEGWGGVDTEAFF,TGTGCCAGCAGTGAAGGGTGGGGAGGGGTGGACACTGAAGCTTTCTTT
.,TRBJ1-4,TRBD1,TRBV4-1,CASSLRPMTGAEKLFF,TGCGCCAGCAGCCTTAGACCAATGACAGGGGCGGAAAAACTGTTTTTT
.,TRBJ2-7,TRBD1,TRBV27,CASSLGQGLGKQYF,TGTGCCAGCAGTTTAGGACAGGGTTTGGGGAAGCAGTACTTC
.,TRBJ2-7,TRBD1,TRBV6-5,CASSPGQGTYEQYF,TGTGCCAGCAGTCCCGGACAGGGAACTTACGAGCAGTACTTC
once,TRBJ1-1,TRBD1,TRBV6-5,CASSYIGDRGSEAFF,TGTGCCAGCAGTTACATTGGGGACAGGGGGTCTGAAGCTTTCTTT
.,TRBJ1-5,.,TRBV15,CATSGLNQPQHF,TGTGCCACCAGCGGGCTGAATCAGCCCCAGCATTTT
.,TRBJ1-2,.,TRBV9,CASSPGGYGYTF,TGTGCCAGCAGCCCGGGGGGCTATGGCTACACCTTC
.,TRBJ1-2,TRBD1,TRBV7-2,CASNWDRDYGYTF,TGTGCCAGCAACTGGGACAGGGACTATGGCTACACCTTC
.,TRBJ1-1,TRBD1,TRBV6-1,CASKDRAYTEAFF,TGTGCCAGCAAAGACAGGGCGTACACTGAAGCTTTCTTT
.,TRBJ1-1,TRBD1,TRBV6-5,CASSYPGQGAEAFF,TGTGCCAGCAGTTACCCGGGACAGGGTGCTGAAGCTTTCTTT
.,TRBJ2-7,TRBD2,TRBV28,CASSIITSGRPYEQYF,TGTGCCAGCAGCATCATTACTAGCGGAAGACCTTACGAGCAGTACTTC
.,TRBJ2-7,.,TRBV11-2,CASSLDKVHSFSYEQYF,TGTGCCAGCAGCTTAGATAAGGTCCACAGCTTTTCCTACGAGCAGTACTTC
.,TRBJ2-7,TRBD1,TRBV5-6,CASSLPAGQASYEQYF,TGTGCCAGCAGTCTACCGGCGGGACAGGCCTCCTACGAGCAGTACTTC
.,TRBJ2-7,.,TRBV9,CASSLVGGSYEQYF,TGTGCCAGCAGCCTAGTGGGGGGCTCCTACGAGCAGTACTTC
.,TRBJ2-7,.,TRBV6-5,CASSYSPGSYEQYF,TGTGCCAGCAGTTACTCCCCAGGCTCCTACGAGCAGTACTTC